Below, one T cell receptor beta chain is given with its context. Its target is not known. This sample was taken from a study of shared clonotypes between healthy human individuals. Study findings and constraints: Incomplete sequencing of sorted subsets was indicated by rarefaction despite large depth.

In the study's own analysis: ImmunoSEQ only sent back junction sequences with no quality scores, so filtering was done differently. Profiled with immunoSEQ multiplex PCR; TCRdb holds only in-frame clones, not every one. Clone size and the V and J calls come from that table; the DNA yielded D and trimming. The sample lists about 960,000 clones, around 80% occurring once. CDR1 and CDR2 from the germline V gene are LNHDA and SQIVND (reference sequence). There are 15 residues in the CDR3. V was clipped by 3 bases and J by 3 bases; unmatched bases: 7. There were no recent acute infections or vaccinations among the donors, who were healthy HIV-negative adults. All of the donors resided in Nashville, Tennessee, and each was a Caucasian adult.

Sample: memory CD4+ T cells sorted from blood. Subset noted: CD45RA-negative fraction. The chain employs TRBV19 and TRBJ2-7; the match to TRBD1 covers 8 bases. This receptor was identified in a young man in good health. The CDR3 region is CASSIRQGTVYEQYF. DNA for the CDR3: TGTGCCAGTAGTATTCGACAGGGGACCGTCTACGAGCAGTACTTC.